This T cell receptor beta chain came from a study of OX40 agonist ivuxolimab in advanced cancers. Turning to the overall study: Ivuxolimab was a fully human IgG2 agonistic monoclonal antibody targeting the costimulatory receptor OX40 (CD134). Intravenous ivuxolimab was administered to patients every 2 weeks at six dose levels: 0.01, 0.1, 0.3, 1.5, 3 and 10 mg/kg. Of the approximately 50 dose-escalation patients, hepatocellular carcinoma was present in approximately 20, melanoma in around 15, renal cell carcinoma in 9 and head and neck cancer in 9. In the dose-escalation cohort, roughly four fifths of patients were male, and the mean age was around 60 years, with a range of about 23 to 80. Prior anti-PD-1, anti-PD-L1 or anti-CTLA-4 therapy was permitted, and 40% of dose-escalation patients had received checkpoint inhibitors. Three dose-escalation patients achieved partial responses, one with hepatocellular carcinoma and two with cutaneous melanoma. Peripheral TCRbeta sequencing aimed to test whether ivuxolimab altered TCR sequence diversity and caused clonal T-cell expansion. The monotherapy dose-escalation portion (N ≈ 56 patients) of the phase I ivuxolimab trial is reported in the paper.

For sequencing of the TCRbeta CDR3 region, genomic DNA was extracted from the sorted cells. The immunoSEQ Assay was used to sequence the TCRbeta CDR3 regions. TCRdb limited this immuneACCESS table to in-frame rearrangements with V and J called. A share of clones is missing; checked studies link under half to unresolved V genes, and the rest is unexplained. For this sample the table gives fewer than 80,000 clones, of which around 86% were detected only once. The leading ten clones occupy 0.55% to 0.7% of the sample. Patients with a history of autoimmune disease or receiving systemic immunosuppression were excluded from the trial. Peripheral blood for TCR sequencing was drawn from every dose cohort at baseline, at cycle 4 day 1 and at cycle 7 day 1. Samples were obtained from an open-label, multicenter, first-in-human phase I dose-escalation trial of ivuxolimab. Adults with locally advanced or metastatic head and neck squamous cell, hepatocellular, melanoma or renal cell carcinoma were enrolled in the trial. Before TCR sequencing, CD4+ T cells and CD8+ T cells were sorted from peripheral blood as separate populations.

Broader findings and caveats from the paper: After ivuxolimab, expanded clones were on average more numerous among CD8+ T cells than among CD4+ T cells. Low levels of normalized T-cell clonal expansion were also seen in some patients who did not respond. In the 0.1-3.0 mg/kg groups, partial responders had among the lowest normalized peripheral clonal expansion, particularly in CD8+ T cells. The antigen specificity of the clonally expanded peripheral T cells was not determined. Clonal expansion of both CD4+ and CD8+ blood T cells was observed from baseline to week 6 at doses 0.1 to 3.0 mg/kg.

V is shortened by 4 bases, J by 4 bases, and the region joining them spans 6 bases. Including the terminal cysteine and phenylalanine, the CDR3 comprises 11 residues. Solely the CDR3 DNA is kept, with 33 bases framed from the first base. The germline V gene gives CDR1 as SQVTM and CDR2 as ANQGSEA. Concerning this clone: The antigen it binds to is not known. No qualities accompany the bases; no much larger clone lies one base away.

This TCR was sampled from an adult with an advanced solid tumor such as melanoma, head and neck, liver or kidney cancer. Recombination connected TRBV29-1 to TRBJ2-3; a tentative D match to TRBD2 spans 6 bases. The material was CD4+ or CD8+ T cells sorted from blood, obtained in a trial of the OX40 agonist ivuxolimab. The CDR3 reads CSVGGADTQYF. The DNA sequence is TGCAGCGTTGGGGGGGCAGATACGCAGTATTTT.